This T cell receptor (beta chain) was profiled in a study of patients and donors after allogeneic stem cell transplantation. MiXCR was run by TCRdb on the RT-PCR reads, yielding one entry per CDR3 protein. The sample has about a million distinct CDR3 sequences; 18% are singletons. In this sample, this clonotype turned up a few times. Germline lookup yields CDR1 KGHDR and CDR2 SFDVKD. Trimming pared 4 bases from V and 7 bases from J, leaving 16 bases between. CDR3 length equals 15 residues. Sequenced input: blood, either unsorted or a sorted T cell fraction (not recorded which). The chain recombines TRBV24-1 with TRBJ1-5, with D hard to call. The receptor was isolated from a human donor who was either an allogeneic HSCT recipient or a stem cell or donor lymphocyte infusion donor (not recorded which). It is not recorded whose cells these are; they may come from a transplant donor. CDR3 protein: CATSDSAPGWQPQHF. CDR3 bases: TGTGCCACCAGTGACTCGGCCCCCGGGTGGCAGCCCCAGCATTTT.